This TCR beta chain was retrieved from a study of T cell repertoires in ileal Crohn's disease. At the level of the study: Thiopurines (around 10) or anti-TNF agents (roughly 18) were given postoperatively to about half.

The CDR3 runs to 14 residues. Germline V CDR1 and CDR2: MNHNS, SASEGT. Trimming cost V 6 bases and J 2 bases; bases outside gene matches: 6. The assay was immunoSEQ multiplex PCR, and TCRdb's table has in-frame clones only and misses some. Of more than 15,000 clones detected, about 60% appear once; the ten largest clones hold roughly 6.2%. Sequencing input: ileal tissue. The rearrangement links TRBV6-1 to TRBJ2-7; TRBD2 matches 8 bases. The TCR originated in an adult with Crohn's disease. CDR3: CASSRRGGPYEQYF. CDR3 nucleotide sequence: TGTGCCAGCAGCCGCCGGGGGGGCCCCTACGAGCAGTACTTC.